Listed here are 29 T cell receptor beta chains from one sample, sequenced in a study of blood T cell repertoires in COVID-19. Sequencing was performed with immunoSEQ multiplex PCR; in TCRdb, only in-frame clones are kept and a portion is missing. Altogether about 250,000 clones are present, 65% to 90% being singletons, with the ten largest covering about 9.1%. Source material: PBMCs or T cells enriched from blood (not recorded which). Receptors were obtained from a woman in her forties or fifties with acute COVID-19.

The rearrangement links TRBV5-1 to TRBJ1-2, with D uncertain. Germline V gene data show CDR1 as SGHRS and CDR2 as YFSETQ. The CDR3 contains 14 residues. V was pared by 4 bases and J by 4 bases, with 14 bases between. The CDR3 DNA reads as TGCGCCAGCAGCCCTCAAGGGAGGAGCTATGGCTACACCTTC. The encoded protein is CASSPQGRSYGYTF. Using reference TRBV5-1 and TRBJ1-2 for the parts outside the CDR3, the full variable domain is KAGVTQTPRYLIKTRGQQVTLSCSPISGHRSVSWYQQTPGQGLQFLFEYFSETQRNKGNFPGRFSGRQFSNSRSEMNVSTLELGDSALYLCASSPQGRSYGYTFGSGTRLTVV.

This chain uses TRBV9 with TRBJ2-2; 12 bases fit TRBD2. V gave up 3 bases and J gave up 1 base; unmatched junction bases: 1. From germline, CDR1 is SGDLS and CDR2 YYNGEE. CDR3 length: 16 amino acids. The CDR3 DNA reads as TGTGCCAGCAGCGGGACTAGCGGGGTGAACACCGGGGAGCTGTTTTTT. Amino acids: CASSGTSGVNTGELFF. The full variable domain, in which reference TRBV9 and TRBJ2-2 provide the parts outside the CDR3, is DSGVTQTPKHLITATGQRVTLRCSPRSGDLSVYWYQQSLDQGLQFLIQYYNGEERAKGNILERFSAQQFPDLHSELNLSSLELGDSALYFCASSGTSGVNTGELFFGEGSRLTVL.

The J gene is TRBJ1-2, the V gene TRBV19; D possibly corresponds to TRBD1 (6 bases). This CDR3 is 13 amino acids long. V lost 2 bases and J 6 bases, leaving 10 bases between the germline ends. Per germline, CDR1 LNHDA and CDR2 SQIVND (reference sequence). CDR3 sequence: CASSIQGLNGYTF. Written as DNA, the CDR3 is TGTGCCAGTAGTATACAGGGGCTAAATGGCTACACCTTC.

The rearrangement joins TRBV5-1 to TRBJ1-2, with 8 nucleotides matching TRBD1. Germline values: CDR1 SGHRS, CDR2 YFSETQ. This CDR3 has 14 residues. The trim removed 0 bases at V and 2 bases at J, leaving 0 bases unmatched. CDR3 sequence: CASSLDRGNYGYTF. The DNA for the CDR3 is TGCGCCAGCAGCTTGGACAGGGGGAACTATGGCTACACCTTC.

The chain employs TRBV5-1 and TRBJ2-7; TRBD2 matches 10 bases. J gave up 5 bases and V 1 base, and 9 bases lay outside the gene matches. Germline CDR1 is SGHRS and CDR2 is YFSETQ. This CDR3 comprises 16 residues. CDR3 sequence reads: CASSLLASGGKNEQYF. In DNA form, the CDR3 reads TGCGCCAGCAGCTTGCTTGCTAGCGGGGGTAAAAACGAGCAGTACTTC.

The chain joins TRBV19 to TRBJ2-1; the D gene is possibly TRBD1 (5 bases). Germline CDR1 LNHDA, CDR2 SQIVND (reference sequence). This CDR3 contains 11 residues. The V end was cut by 5 bases, the J end by 13 bases, with 12 bases between. The CDR3 reads CASSHLGPQFF. As DNA, the CDR3 is TGTGCCAGTAGTCACTTGGGGCCTCAGTTCTTC.

The genes are TRBV7-2 and TRBJ2-5; perhaps TRBD2 as D (7 bases). CDR1 and CDR2 from the germline V gene are SGHTA and FQGNSA. This CDR3 is built from 14 residues. Deletions cut 3 bases from V and 4 bases from J, with 12 bases between. The CDR3 spells CASSLGGASETQYF. The CDR3 DNA sequence: TGTGCCAGCAGCTTGGGGGGGGCGTCAGAGACCCAGTACTTC.

V usage is TRBV19 and J usage is TRBJ1-1; 9 positions agree with TRBD1. V lost 9 bases and J lost 4; bases outside the gene matches: 3. The CDR3 extends over 12 amino acids. The germline gives CDR1 LNHDA, CDR2 SQIVND (reference sequence). CDR3 residues: CASTQGATEAFF. The CDR3 nucleotides are TGTGCCAGCACACAGGGGGCCACTGAAGCTTTCTTT.

This rearrangement joins TRBV6-1 to TRBJ1-5; 7 bases match TRBD1. CDR1 and CDR2 (germline): MNHNS, SASEGT. There are 17 residues in the CDR3. V lost 4 bases, J lost 2 bases, and 11 bases stayed unmatched. The CDR3 sequence: CASSAPTGVRGNQPQHF. The DNA for the CDR3 is TGTGCCAGCAGTGCGCCCACAGGGGTTCGGGGCAATCAGCCCCAGCATTTT.

The chain uses TRBV25-1 and TRBJ1-5; D not certain. Germline V gene sequence: CDR1 MGHDK, CDR2 SYGVNS. The CDR3 loop spans 13 amino acids. Trimming left V 6 bases short and J 1 base short, with 7 bases between. The CDR3 here is CASRGASNQPQHF. Written as DNA, the CDR3 is TGTGCCAGCAGAGGAGCGAGCAATCAGCCCCAGCATTTT. Complete variable domain (other parts from reference TRBV25-1 and TRBJ1-5): EADIYQTPRYLVIGTGKKITLECSQTMGHDKMYWYQQDPGMELHLIHYSYGVNSTEKGDLSSESTVSRIRTEHFPLTLESARPSHTSQYLCASRGASNQPQHFGDGTRLSIL.

The V call is TRBV20-1, the J call TRBJ1-1; D may be TRBD1 (5 bases). The CDR3 is 15 amino acids. Germline V gene lookup returns CDR1 DFQATT and CDR2 SNEGSKA (reference sequence). V lost 3 bases to trimming and J lost 1 base, with 15 bases between them. The CDR3 is CSASAWGSTNTEAFF. The CDR3 DNA sequence: TGCAGTGCTAGTGCCTGGGGCTCGACGAACACTGAAGCTTTCTTT.

V usage is TRBV19 and J usage is TRBJ1-5; 7 bases agree with TRBD1. Per the germline V gene, CDR1 is LNHDA and CDR2 is SQIVND (reference sequence). V lost 6 bases, J lost 0 bases, and 14 bases stayed unmatched. This CDR3 comprises 18 residues. CDR3 sequence reads: CASSRRDSSFLSNQPQHF. CDR3 sequence (DNA): TGTGCCAGTAGCCGCCGGGACAGTAGTTTTCTTAGCAATCAGCCCCAGCATTTT. The entire variable domain, with the rest obtained from reference TRBV19 and TRBJ1-5, is as follows: DGGITQSPKYLFRKEGQNVTLSCEQNLNHDAMYWYRQDPGQGLRLIYYSQIVNDFQKGDIAEGYSVSREKKESFPLTVTSAQKNPTAFYLCASSRRDSSFLSNQPQHFGDGTRLSIL.

This clone was observed a single time. J is TRBJ2-1 and V is TRBV24-1, with TRBD2 matching over 8 bases. CDR1 and CDR2 from the germline V gene are KGHDR and SFDVKD. After removal of 4 bases from V and 7 bases from J, the junction contained 8 bases not matched to a gene. The CDR3 consists of 15 residues. The CDR3 protein is CATSEGGLGRNEQFF. The CDR3 nucleotides are TGTGCCACCAGTGAGGGGGGACTAGGTAGGAATGAGCAGTTCTTC.

V and J are TRBV6-5 and TRBJ1-2; 8 bases agree with TRBD1. V was pared by 4 bases and J by 5 bases, with 9 bases of the junction left unmatched. CDR1 and CDR2 (germline): MNHEY, SVGAGI. The CDR3 has 15 amino acids. The CDR3 DNA reads TGTGCCAGCAGTTCTCCCGGACAGGGAGGGTATGGCTACACCTTC. This translates into CASSSPGQGGYGYTF.

V usage is TRBV4-2 and J usage is TRBJ2-1; D perhaps matches TRBD2 (5 bases). V was pared by 1 base and J by 10 bases, with 11 bases between. Germline V gives CDR1 LGHNA, CDR2 YNFKEQ. The CDR3 has 13 residues. The CDR3 protein is CASSQVTSPEQFF. In DNA form, the CDR3 reads TGTGCCAGCAGCCAAGTTACTAGTCCCGAGCAGTTCTTC.

This clone was recorded only once. The chain has TRBV10-3 and TRBJ1-1; D unclear. V lost 3 bases to trimming and J lost 8 bases, with 19 bases between them. CDR1 and CDR2 from the germline V gene are ENHRY and SYGVKD. This CDR3 region has 15 residues. This CDR3 is CAISEGLGASGEAFF. Written as DNA, the CDR3 is TGTGCCATCAGTGAAGGTTTAGGAGCTTCTGGGGAAGCTTTCTTT.

The chain couples TRBV30 to TRBJ1-5; possibly TRBD1 for D (6 bases). The V and J ends lost 2 bases and 1 base respectively, with 12 bases between them. This CDR3 region has 15 residues. Germline CDR1 GTSNPN, CDR2 SVGIG (reference sequence). CDR3 DNA sequence: TGTGCCTGGAGTCCGACAGGAGCGAGCAATCAGCCCCAGCATTTT. This encodes CAWSPTGASNQPQHF.

This clone was picked up one time. The chain links TRBV29-1 to TRBJ1-2, with TRBD1 matching 11 bases. Germline V CDR1 and CDR2: SQVTM, ANQGSEA. With 7 bases clipped from V and 7 bases from J, the junction kept 8 bases outside the gene matches. CDR3 size: 13 residues. CDR3 in amino acids: CSGWTGGAAGYTF. The CDR3 coding sequence is TGCAGCGGCTGGACAGGGGGCGCAGCTGGCTACACCTTC.

The chain is built from TRBV5-8 and TRBJ1-5; the D gene is possibly TRBD1 (6 bases). The V end lost 0 bases, the J end lost 5 bases, and 9 bases lay between the germline ends. The CDR3 sequence is 14 residues long. Germline lookup yields CDR1 SGHTS and CDR2 YDEGEE. CDR3 region: CASSLGRGDQPQHF. The CDR3, as DNA: TGTGCCAGCAGCTTGGGCAGGGGTGATCAGCCCCAGCATTTT.

This sequence joins TRBV30 and TRBJ1-1; possible D gene TRBD1, 6 bases. Between the trimmed V and J ends, which lost 1 base and 1 base, there was a span of 10 bases. CDR3 length: 14 amino acids. Per germline, CDR1 GTSNPN and CDR2 SVGIG (reference sequence). The CDR3 DNA is TGTGCCTGGAGTGCCTGGACAGCGAACACTGAAGCTTTCTTT. Translation gives CAWSAWTANTEAFF.

V and J are TRBV6-5 and TRBJ1-1, with 7 bases aligning to TRBD1. Germline V CDR1 and CDR2: MNHEY, SVGAGI. J was trimmed by 10 bases and V by 1 base; bases with no gene match: 9. The CDR3 consists of 14 residues. The CDR3, as DNA: TGTGCCAGCAGTTACTTCCAAACGACAGGGAGAGCTTTCTTT. This gives the protein CASSYFQTTGRAFF.

The chain links TRBV7-8 to TRBJ2-1; D is unresolved. CDR1 and CDR2 from the germline V gene are SGHVS and FQNEAQ. This CDR3 spans 18 amino acids. V lost 2 bases and J 4 bases, leaving 21 bases between the germline ends. The CDR3 is CASSLPETPTAGYNEQFF. CDR3 nucleotides: TGTGCCAGCAGCTTACCAGAAACCCCTACGGCAGGTTACAATGAGCAGTTCTTC.

The chain has TRBV5-1 and TRBJ1-5; D is undetermined. The V gene lost 0 bases and the J gene lost 1 base, with 14 bases spanning the gap. Germline V gene data show CDR1 as SGHRS and CDR2 as YFSETQ. The CDR3 length is 17 residues. DNA of the CDR3: TGCGCCAGCAGCTTGGGAGCAGGTACTTTAAGCAATCAGCCCCAGCATTTT. Translated, it gives CASSLGAGTLSNQPQHF.

V is TRBV5-1 and J is TRBJ1-4, with TRBD1 identical over 9 bases. The CDR3 contains 15 residues. The germline V gene encodes CDR1 SGHRS and CDR2 YFSETQ. V shed 5 bases, J shed 10 bases, and the junction held 12 bases outside the gene matches. The CDR3 protein is CASRLDGTGLAKLFF. As DNA, the CDR3 is TGCGCCAGCAGACTGGACGGGACAGGGCTGGCAAAACTGTTTTTT.

CDR3 protein: CASTRGDTEAFF. CDR3 DNA sequence: TGTGCCAGCACGCGGGGGGACACTGAAGCTTTCTTT. The V call is TRBV2, the J call TRBJ1-1, with D maybe TRBD1 (5 bases). Germline CDR1 SNHLY, CDR2 FYNNEI. Trimming took off 7 bases at V and 3 bases at J, with 9 bases between the two ends. The CDR3 is 12 amino acids.

J is TRBJ1-2 and V is TRBV29-1, with TRBD1 as a possible D gene (5 bases). In germline, CDR1 is SQVTM, CDR2 ANQGSEA. The ends were cut back, 0 bases at V and 4 bases at J, with 12 bases in the middle. The CDR3 totals 14 residues. The CDR3 protein is CSVEDRASPYGYTF. Written as DNA, the CDR3 is TGCAGCGTTGAAGACAGGGCGTCCCCCTATGGCTACACCTTC.

The chain joins TRBV7-8 to TRBJ1-5, with D possibly being TRBD1 (5 bases). CDR3 length: 13 residues. The germline V gene has CDR1 SGHVS and CDR2 FQNEAQ. V was cut by 5 bases and J by 9 bases, with 14 bases left in between. This CDR3 reads CASSVTRDLPQHF. The CDR3 nucleotides are TGTGCCAGCAGCGTAACCAGGGATCTGCCCCAGCATTTT. Filled out from reference TRBV7-8 and TRBJ1-5, the complete variable domain reads GAGVSQSPRYKVAKRGQDVALRCDPISGHVSLFWYQQALGQGPEFLTYFQNEAQLDKSGLPSDRFFAERPEGSVSTLKIQRTQQEDSAVYLCASSVTRDLPQHFGDGTRLSIL.

The genes are TRBV5-1 and TRBJ1-2, with D perhaps TRBD1 (5 bases). The ends were cut back, 4 bases at V and 4 bases at J, with 14 bases in the middle. Germline V gene data show CDR1 as SGHRS and CDR2 as YFSETQ. CDR3 size: 14 residues. The CDR3 sequence is CASSGGRAGYGYTF. The CDR3 DNA follows: TGCGCCAGCAGCGGGGGAAGAGCGGGCTATGGCTACACCTTC.

The V and J genes are TRBV11-1 and TRBJ2-7; D remains unclear. V was shortened by 5 bases and J by 3 bases, with 11 bases between the two germline ends. This CDR3 contains 13 residues. The germline gives CDR1 SGHAT, CDR2 FQDESV (reference sequence). The CDR3 bases are TGTGCCAGCAGCCCAAGACTGGACTACGAGCAGTACTTC. Its translation: CASSPRLDYEQYF.